The next 26 T cell receptor beta chains were all read from a single sample in a study of blood T cell repertoires in COVID-19. TCRdb's table, derived via immunoSEQ multiplex PCR, lists solely in-frame clones and lacks some. The data hold about 160,000 clones, with approximately 81% observed a single time. The source material was PBMCs or T cells enriched from blood (not recorded which). The receptor source for this set is a woman between 35 and 50 years old with acute COVID-19.

V and J are TRBV7-8 and TRBJ1-1; D gene uncertain. V was shortened by 5 bases and J by 1 base, with 8 bases between the two germline ends. This CDR3 has 13 residues. Germline V CDR1 and CDR2: SGHVS, FQNEAQ. CDR3 nucleotide sequence: TGTGCCAGCAGCGACTCGGGGAACACTGAAGCTTTCTTT. The encoded protein is CASSDSGNTEAFF. The full variable domain, its missing parts supplied by reference TRBV7-8 and TRBJ1-1, is GAGVSQSPRYKVAKRGQDVALRCDPISGHVSLFWYQQALGQGPEFLTYFQNEAQLDKSGLPSDRFFAERPEGSVSTLKIQRTQQEDSAVYLCASSDSGNTEAFFGQGTRLTVV.

The chain employs TRBV2 and TRBJ1-5; D is ambiguous. Germline lookup yields CDR1 SNHLY and CDR2 FYNNEI. The CDR3 is 13 amino acids. Deletions cut 4 bases from V and 11 bases from J, with 15 bases between. This chain's CDR3 is CASSGQSARAQHF. The CDR3 DNA is TGTGCCAGCAGTGGCCAGTCGGCACGGGCCCAGCATTTT.

This clone was seen just once. The chain has TRBV27 and TRBJ1-2, with TRBD1 matching 11 bases. With V trimmed by 6 bases and J by 9 bases, 3 bases remained unmatched. Germline V gives CDR1 MNHEY, CDR2 SMNVEV (reference sequence). The CDR3 has 12 amino acids. The CDR3 loop is CASSRDRGSYTF. The CDR3 coding sequence is TGTGCCAGCAGCCGGGACAGGGGGAGCTACACCTTC.

The gene calls are TRBV6-1 and TRBJ2-7; 12 bases align to TRBD1. CDR1 MNHNS and CDR2 SASEGT come from the germline V gene. The J segment lost 4 bases and the V segment lost 4 bases, leaving 11 bases of the junction unmatched. The CDR3 is 17 residues long. This CDR3 reads CASSVYSGTGGNYEQYF. In DNA form, the CDR3 reads TGTGCCAGCAGTGTCTACTCTGGGACAGGGGGCAATTACGAGCAGTACTTC.

This clone showed up just once. V and J are TRBV18 and TRBJ1-1; the match to TRBD1 covers 7 bases. V gave up 3 bases and J gave up 6 bases; unmatched junction bases: 4. The germline V gene encodes CDR1 KGHSH and CDR2 LQKENI. The CDR3 contains 13 residues. In DNA, the CDR3 is TGTGCCAGCTCACCGACAGGGAGTTCTGAAGCTTTCTTT. Its protein is CASSPTGSSEAFF.

This clone was detected a few times. The chain combines TRBV6-1 with TRBJ2-4; D might be TRBD2 (6 bases). Germline V gene data show CDR1 as MNHNS and CDR2 as SASEGT. Trimming cost V 2 bases and J 6 bases, with 20 bases left between them. The length of the CDR3 is 17 residues. The CDR3 coding sequence is TGTGCCAGCAGTGAATGGGGAGGAGGGGCGCATCCAAACATTCAGTACTTC. This sequence encodes CASSEWGGGAHPNIQYF.

V and J are TRBV7-2 and TRBJ1-1; 9 bases map to TRBD1. CDR1 SGHTA and CDR2 FQGNSA come from the germline V gene. This CDR3 comprises 15 residues. The V segment lost 1 base and the J segment 6 bases; nucleotides outside the gene matches: 6. The CDR3 here is CASSLETGGLSEAFF. CDR3 DNA: TGTGCCAGCAGCTTAGAGACAGGGGGTTTGTCTGAAGCTTTCTTT.

V and J are TRBV30 and TRBJ2-3, with 8 bases fitting TRBD2. The CDR3 has 14 amino acids. Looked up from germline, CDR1 is GTSNPN and CDR2 is SVGIG (reference sequence). Trimming at V came to 0 bases and at J to 5 bases, leaving 4 bases not matched to a gene. CDR3 nucleotides: TGTGCCTGGAGTGTAACGGGGGGGGGAGATACGCAGTATTTT. This sequence encodes CAWSVTGGGDTQYF.

CDR3 in amino acids: CASSLDRANTEAFF. CDR3 in DNA: TGTGCCAGTAGTCTGGACAGGGCCAACACTGAAGCTTTCTTT. This chain joins TRBV19 and TRBJ1-1, with 8 nucleotides matching TRBD1. This CDR3 has 14 residues. J lost 2 bases, V lost 5 bases, and 4 bases had no gene match. The germline V gene encodes CDR1 LNHDA and CDR2 SQIVND (reference sequence).

This clone showed up just a few times. The V call is TRBV5-6, the J call TRBJ2-7; TRBD2 is a possible D gene (6 bases). V lost 7 bases and J lost 6, with 17 bases in between. Germline CDR1 reads SGHDT; CDR2 reads YYEEEE. CDR3 length: 13 amino acids. The CDR3 nucleotides read TGTGCCAGCGGTTTAGGGAGGTCTGGCGAGCAGTACTTC. This gives the protein CASGLGRSGEQYF.

This chain's CDR3 is CASSEYKGGAYNEQFF. CDR3 sequence (DNA): TGTGCCAGCAGTGAATATAAGGGGGGGGCCTACAATGAGCAGTTCTTC. The chain joins TRBV25-1 to TRBJ2-1; the D gene is possibly TRBD2 (7 bases). The V end was cut by 0 bases, the J end by 2 bases, with 11 bases between. Germline lookup yields CDR1 MGHDK and CDR2 SYGVNS. CDR3 length equals 16 residues.

The chain joins TRBV7-8 to TRBJ2-5, with 9 bases matching TRBD2. The CDR3 is 13 amino acids. Germline V gene data show CDR1 as SGHVS and CDR2 as FQNEAQ. V trimming: 4 bases; J trimming: 4 bases; junction bases outside the gene matches: 1. CDR3 DNA sequence: TGTGCCAGCAGCTCGGGACTAGCAGAGACCCAGTACTTC. This translates into CASSSGLAETQYF.

V is TRBV27 and J is TRBJ2-3; tentatively, D is TRBD2 (5 bases). CDR3 size: 15 residues. V dropped 4 bases and J dropped 3 bases, with 14 bases sitting between them. Germline lookup yields CDR1 MNHEY and CDR2 SMNVEV (reference sequence). The DNA of the CDR3 is TGTGCCAGCAGTTCCCTGAGGGTTGCGACAGATACGCAGTATTTT. Amino acid sequence: CASSSLRVATDTQYF.

The V and J genes are TRBV6-5 and TRBJ2-7; D is ambiguous. The CDR3 totals 14 residues. V dropped 5 bases and J dropped 2 bases, with 13 bases sitting between them. The germline V gene has CDR1 MNHEY and CDR2 SVGAGI. The CDR3 loop reads CASSPIVPPYEQYF. The DNA for the CDR3 is TGTGCCAGCAGTCCTATCGTACCCCCCTACGAGCAGTACTTC.

J is TRBJ1-1 and V is TRBV29-1; 12 positions agree with TRBD1. Germline-derived CDR1 and CDR2 are SQVTM and ANQGSEA. Losses at the gene ends were 4 bases for V and 2 bases for J; bases not matched to a gene: 5. The CDR3 loop spans 15 amino acids. The CDR3 reads CSVGDRGLENTEAFF. The CDR3 DNA follows: TGCAGCGTTGGGGACAGGGGGCTGGAAAACACTGAAGCTTTCTTT. Looking up the rest from reference TRBV29-1 and TRBJ1-1 gives the full variable domain: SAVISQKPSRDICQRGTSLTIQCQVDSQVTMMFWYRQQPGQSLTLIATANQGSEATYESGFVIDKFPISRPNLTFSTLTVSNMSPEDSSIYLCSVGDRGLENTEAFFGQGTRLTVV.

This chain links TRBV9 with TRBJ2-1, with 9 bases fitting TRBD2. Germline V lookup: CDR1 SGDLS, CDR2 YYNGEE. V was pared by 3 bases and J by 8 bases, with 9 bases of the junction left unmatched. The CDR3 runs 15 residues. CDR3 residues: CASSAEGGLAHEQFF. The CDR3 DNA follows: TGTGCCAGCAGCGCGGAGGGGGGACTAGCCCATGAGCAGTTCTTC.

The chain employs TRBV5-1 and TRBJ1-2; D gene ambiguous. V was shortened by 3 bases and J by 0 bases, with 18 bases between the two germline ends. Per the germline V gene, CDR1 is SGHRS and CDR2 is YFSETQ. This CDR3 spans 17 amino acids. For the CDR3, the DNA is TGCGCCAGCAGCTCGCCCATTAAAGATAGCGCTAACTATGGCTACACCTTC. Translating gives CASSSPIKDSANYGYTF.

The chain combines TRBV28 with TRBJ1-2; possible D gene TRBD1, 5 bases. V shed 6 bases and J shed 4 bases, with 15 bases lying between them. The germline V gene encodes CDR1 MDHEN and CDR2 SYDVKM. CDR3 size: 14 residues. CDR3 loop: CASRDAGTAYGYTF. The CDR3 DNA sequence: TGTGCCAGCAGGGACGCCGGGACTGCCTATGGCTACACCTTC.

This chain joins TRBV6-5 and TRBJ2-2; TRBD2 aligns across 10 bases. Losses at the gene ends were 6 bases for V and 4 bases for J; bases not matched to a gene: 2. CDR3 length: 14 residues. Germline-derived CDR1 and CDR2 are MNHEY and SVGAGI. The chain's CDR3 is CASSLAGGTGELFF. The DNA for the CDR3 is TGTGCCAGCAGCTTAGCGGGAGGCACCGGGGAGCTGTTTTTT.

A single count supports this clone. The J gene is TRBJ2-7, the V gene TRBV18; 7 bases match TRBD2. The length of the CDR3 is 13 residues. Looked up from germline, CDR1 is KGHSH and CDR2 is LQKENI. The V and J ends lost 2 bases and 2 bases, in that order; junction bases with no gene match: 0. CDR3: CASSPGTTYEQYF. In DNA form, the CDR3 reads TGTGCCAGCTCACCAGGGACTACCTACGAGCAGTACTTC.

The chain carries TRBV9 and TRBJ2-5, with a weak D call TRBD1 (6 bases). V lost 4 bases to trimming and J lost 3 bases, with 10 bases between them. Germline values: CDR1 SGDLS, CDR2 YYNGEE. The CDR3 covers 13 residues. Written as DNA, the CDR3 is TGTGCCAGCAGCCCGGGACACGAAGAGACCCAGTACTTC. It encodes CASSPGHEETQYF.

J is TRBJ1-1 and V is TRBV30; D may be TRBD1 (5 bases). Germline values: CDR1 GTSNPN, CDR2 SVGIG (reference sequence). The CDR3 consists of 16 residues. Trimming left V 0 bases short and J 4 bases short, with 18 bases between. The CDR3 is CAWSVTGGPRGTEAFF. The CDR3 DNA reads TGTGCCTGGAGTGTAACGGGGGGTCCGCGGGGCACTGAAGCTTTCTTT.

This sequence joins TRBV30 and TRBJ1-1; D remains ambiguous. This CDR3 has 13 amino acids. The germline CDR1 and CDR2 sequences are GTSNPN and SVGIG (reference sequence). The V and J ends lost 0 bases and 5 bases respectively, with 10 bases between them. The CDR3 nucleotides read TGTGCCTGGAGTGTATCCGGAGGGACTGAAGCTTTCTTT. Encoded protein: CAWSVSGGTEAFF.

This clone has a handful of counts. The chain links TRBV12-3 or TRBV12-4 to TRBJ1-2; 7 positions agree with TRBD1. V dropped 6 bases and J dropped 4; count of bases not matched to a gene: 5. The CDR3 totals 13 residues. CDR3 sequence: CASSPGGSYGYTF. The CDR3 DNA reads TGTGCCAGCAGCCCAGGGGGGAGCTATGGCTACACCTTC.

The J gene is TRBJ1-2, the V gene TRBV3-1 (or the pseudogene TRBV3-2); D perhaps matches TRBD1 (5 bases). Germline CDR1 is LGHDT and CDR2 is YNNKEL (reference sequence). With 0 bases removed from V and 7 bases from J, the gap between germline ends came to 15 bases. The CDR3 has 15 amino acids. The CDR3 DNA reads as TGTGCCAGCAGCCAAGATCATCAAGGGGCGTTTGGCTACACCTTC. It codes for CASSQDHQGAFGYTF.

The CDR3 here is CASSVGVRDPDTQYF. The CDR3 coding sequence is TGTGCCAGCAGCGTAGGGGTCAGGGATCCCGATACGCAGTATTTT. The chain carries TRBV9 and TRBJ2-3; D perhaps matches TRBD1 (5 bases). The germline V gene has CDR1 SGDLS and CDR2 YYNGEE. The V gene lost 0 bases and the J gene lost 6 bases, with 14 bases spanning the gap. CDR3 length: 15 residues.